These 26 T cell receptor beta chains were all obtained from the same sample, sequenced in a study of cytomegalovirus exposure and HLA in healthy donors. The PCR made use of 60 Vbeta and 13 Jbeta primers. The table came from immunoSEQ multiplex PCR; TCRdb's copy has only in-frame clones and leaves some out. The profile shows about 150,000 clones, approximately 81% of them singletons. Sequenced material: PBMCs. These receptors all stem from a young man in good health and CMV-seronegative.

The rearrangement links TRBV7-2 to TRBJ1-3; 7 bases fit TRBD1. This CDR3 is built from 15 residues. Germline CDR1 is SGHTA and CDR2 is FQGNSA. V was clipped by 2 bases and J by 3 bases; unmatched bases: 4. CDR3 DNA sequence: TGTGCCAGCAGCTTAACCGGGACAGATGGAAACACCATATATTTT. Its translation: CASSLTGTDGNTIYF.

Turning to this clone: A read error may produce the germline difference seen at one junction end. The chain combines TRBV25-1 with TRBJ1-4; no clear D gene. The length of the CDR3 is 14 residues. Germline V gene lookup returns CDR1 MGHDK and CDR2 SYGVNS. The CDR3 DNA is TGTGCCAGCAGCGACGGAAGGACTATTGAAAAACTGTTTTTT. This gives the protein CASSDGRTIEKLFF.

The rearrangement links TRBV11-2 to TRBJ2-2; D call uncertain. The CDR3 is 13 residues long. Germline V gives CDR1 SGHAT, CDR2 FQNNGV. V dropped 5 bases and J dropped 7 bases, with 11 bases sitting between them. CDR3 sequence (DNA): TGTGCCAGCAGCATGGCGGTTGGCGGGGAGCTGTTTTTT. Its protein is CASSMAVGGELFF.

In its sample, this clone is medium-sized. V gene TRBV5-1 combines with J gene TRBJ1-2; weak D call: TRBD1 (5 bases). The V and J ends lost 0 bases and 2 bases respectively, with 8 bases between them. The CDR3 is made up of 14 amino acids. The germline V gene encodes CDR1 SGHRS and CDR2 YFSETQ. In DNA form, the CDR3 reads TGCGCCAGCAGCTTGGGGACACCCAACTATGGCTACACCTTC. It is translated as CASSLGTPNYGYTF. Drawing the rest from reference TRBV5-1 and TRBJ1-2, the complete variable domain is KAGVTQTPRYLIKTRGQQVTLSCSPISGHRSVSWYQQTPGQGLQFLFEYFSETQRNKGNFPGRFSGRQFSNSRSEMNVSTLELGDSALYLCASSLGTPNYGYTFGSGTRLTVV.

As for this clone: A junction end diverges from the germline sequence, so it may reflect a read error. The V gene is TRBV7-9, the J gene TRBJ1-4; possible D gene TRBD1, 6 bases. The CDR3 spans 16 residues. In germline, CDR1 is SEHNR, CDR2 FQNEAQ (reference sequence). In DNA form, the CDR3 reads TGTTCCAGCAGCTACGGACAGAGAGCAACTAATGAAAAACTGTTTTTT. Residues: CSSSYGQRATNEKLFF.

The chain couples TRBV2 to TRBJ2-7; TRBD1 matches 9 bases. The germline CDR1 and CDR2 sequences are SNHLY and FYNNEI. The trim removed 2 bases at V and 4 bases at J, leaving 6 bases unmatched. The CDR3 loop spans 15 amino acids. CDR3 DNA: TGTGCCAGCAGTGAAAGGGGACAGGGTAGATACGAGCAGTACTTC. This encodes CASSERGQGRYEQYF.

This clone was counted a single time. The chain couples TRBV27 to TRBJ2-7; a weak D match, TRBD2 (7 bases). The CDR3 length is 17 residues. Trimming stripped 5 bases from V and 2 bases from J, with 22 bases between. Germline V gene data show CDR1 as MNHEY and CDR2 as SMNVEV (reference sequence). The CDR3 DNA sequence: TGTGCCAGCAGTCTTCACTGGGGGGGCCCGCCCGCCTACGAGCAGTACTTC. Protein sequence: CASSLHWGGPPAYEQYF.

CDR3 sequence reads: CASSPKAGAGTGELFF. CDR3 sequence (DNA): TGTGCCAGCAGCCCCAAAGCGGGAGCGGGCACCGGGGAGCTGTTTTTT. The rearrangement uses TRBV7-8 and TRBJ2-2, with TRBD2 identical over 8 bases. The ends lost 5 bases at V and 4 bases at J; junction bases unmatched: 9. Germline V gene sequence: CDR1 SGHVS, CDR2 FQNEAQ. The length of the CDR3 is 16 residues. Combining the CDR3 with reference TRBV7-8 and TRBJ2-2 gives the whole variable domain GAGVSQSPRYKVAKRGQDVALRCDPISGHVSLFWYQQALGQGPEFLTYFQNEAQLDKSGLPSDRFFAERPEGSVSTLKIQRTQQEDSAVYLCASSPKAGAGTGELFFGEGSRLTVL.

The chain is built from TRBV6-5 and TRBJ2-1, with TRBD2 identical over 9 bases. Germline V lookup: CDR1 MNHEY, CDR2 SVGAGI. The junction had 8 bases not matched to a gene; V was cut back by 4 bases and J by 4 bases. The CDR3 covers 16 residues. The CDR3 bases are TGTGCCAGCAGTTTTCCGCGGGAGGGCGGATACAATGAGCAGTTCTTC. Protein sequence: CASSFPREGGYNEQFF.

The gene calls are TRBV19 and TRBJ2-7; 10 bases align to TRBD2. The V and J ends lost 0 bases and 4 bases, in that order; junction bases with no gene match: 3. Germline CDR1 is LNHDA and CDR2 is SQIVND (reference sequence). This CDR3 spans 15 amino acids. The CDR3 loop is CASSIEAGGMYEQYF. In nucleotides, the CDR3 is TGTGCCAGTAGTATAGAAGCGGGAGGGATGTACGAGCAGTACTTC.

V and J are TRBV10-2 and TRBJ2-3; D is perhaps TRBD1 (5 bases). Trimming took off 7 bases at V and 4 bases at J, with 15 bases between the two ends. In germline, CDR1 is WSHSY, CDR2 SAAADI. This CDR3 has 14 amino acids. The CDR3 reads CASIDQGSSDTQYF. The CDR3 DNA is TGCGCCAGCATCGATCAGGGTTCGTCAGATACGCAGTATTTT.

This clone was counted only a few times. This sequence joins TRBV4-3 and TRBJ1-1, with 10 bases that match TRBD1. The CDR3 is 19 amino acids. V shed 0 bases and J 0 bases; nucleotides not matched to a gene: 10. Germline-derived CDR1 and CDR2 are LGHNA and YSLEER. DNA of the CDR3: TGCGCCAGCAGCCAAGATCTATCGGGACAGGGGTCAATGAACACTGAAGCTTTCTTT. Translating gives CASSQDLSGQGSMNTEAFF.

The chain joins TRBV29-1 to TRBJ1-1, with D hard to call. Germline-derived CDR1 and CDR2 are SQVTM and ANQGSEA. V lost 5 bases, J lost 2 bases, and 6 bases lay in between. The CDR3 covers 11 residues. CDR3 in DNA: TGCAGCGTTCCCCTTAACACTGAAGCTTTCTTT. Its protein is CSVPLNTEAFF.

The chain recombines TRBV7-2 with TRBJ1-1; D not certain. In germline, CDR1 is SGHTA, CDR2 FQGNSA. This CDR3 has 13 amino acids. The V end lost 3 bases, the J end lost 2 bases, and 7 bases lay between the germline ends. CDR3 coding DNA: TGTGCCAGCAGCTTTTACATAAACACTGAAGCTTTCTTT. Translation gives CASSFYINTEAFF. Complete variable domain (other parts from reference TRBV7-2 and TRBJ1-1): GAGVSQSPSNKVTEKGKDVELRCDPISGHTALYWYRQSLGQGLEFLIYFQGNSAPDKSGLPSDRFSAERTGGSVSTLTIQRTQQEDSAVYLCASSFYINTEAFFGQGTRLTVV.

The chain carries TRBV14 and TRBJ1-1; D gene unclear. The V end lost 1 base, the J end lost 4 bases, and 22 bases lay between the germline ends. CDR3 length equals 18 residues. Germline V CDR1 and CDR2: SGHDN, FVKESK. The CDR3 sequence is CASSQVGSPAVKGTEAFF. CDR3 nucleotide sequence: TGTGCCAGCAGCCAAGTGGGTAGCCCAGCAGTCAAAGGCACTGAAGCTTTCTTT. Looking up the rest from reference TRBV14 and TRBJ1-1 gives the full variable domain: EAGVTQFPSHSVIEKGQTVTLRCDPISGHDNLYWYRRVMGKEIKFLLHFVKESKQDESGMPNNRFLAERTGGTYSTLKVQPAELEDSGVYFCASSQVGSPAVKGTEAFFGQGTRLTVV.

This chain joins TRBV14 and TRBJ2-6; 11 nucleotides line up with TRBD1. Looked up from germline, CDR1 is SGHDN and CDR2 is FVKESK. The CDR3 consists of 19 residues. With V trimmed by 0 bases and J by 8 bases, 12 bases remained unmatched. In DNA, the CDR3 is TGTGCCAGCAGCCAAGATTGGGCTTACGGACAGGGGGCTTCCAACGTCCTGACTTTC. Residues: CASSQDWAYGQGASNVLTF.

The V call is TRBV10-1, the J call TRBJ2-7; 9 nucleotides align to TRBD1. Germline V lookup: CDR1 WNHNN, CDR2 SYGVQD (reference sequence). The CDR3 consists of 15 residues. The junction had 10 bases not matched to a gene; V was cut back by 5 bases and J by 5 bases. CDR3 protein: CASSIYRDRANEQYF. As DNA, the CDR3 is TGCGCCAGCAGTATTTACCGGGACAGGGCGAACGAGCAGTACTTC.

The chain employs TRBV6-5 and TRBJ1-1; 8 positions agree with TRBD1. This CDR3 contains 15 residues. CDR1 and CDR2 (germline): MNHEY, SVGAGI. Germline trimming cut 6 bases from V and 3 bases from J; bases unmatched to any gene: 9. CDR3 bases: TGTGCCAGCAGCCCCGGACAGGGTGGGTACACTGAAGCTTTCTTT. Protein sequence: CASSPGQGGYTEAFF.

CDR3 sequence: CASSGQGSQSSYEQYF. The CDR3, as DNA: TGTGCCAGCAGTGGTCAGGGTTCCCAGAGCTCCTACGAGCAGTACTTC. The chain couples TRBV2 to TRBJ2-7; possibly TRBD1 for D (5 bases). This CDR3 has 16 residues. With 4 bases removed from V and 0 bases from J, the gap between germline ends came to 16 bases. The germline gives CDR1 SNHLY, CDR2 FYNNEI. Together with reference TRBV2 and TRBJ2-7, the CDR3 gives the full variable domain: EPEVTQTPSHQVTQMGQEVILRCVPISNHLYFYWYRQILGQKVEFLVSFYNNEISEKSEIFDDQFSVERPDGSNFTLKIRSTKLEDSAMYFCASSGQGSQSSYEQYFGPGTRLTVT.

The chain carries TRBV29-1 and TRBJ1-1, with TRBD1 as a possible D gene (5 bases). This CDR3 comprises 11 residues. The ends were cut back, 8 bases at V and 8 bases at J, with 15 bases in the middle. Germline CDR1 reads SQVTM; CDR2 reads ANQGSEA. The DNA of the CDR3 is TGCAGCACCGGACGGTCAGGGGAAGCTTTCTTT. This gives the protein CSTGRSGEAFF.

The chain carries TRBV2 and TRBJ1-5; TRBD1 matches at 9 bases. Germline values: CDR1 SNHLY, CDR2 FYNNEI. The V and J ends lost 6 bases and 4 bases, in that order; junction bases with no gene match: 7. The CDR3 loop spans 15 amino acids. The chain's CDR3 is CASSQGTGSNQPQHF. The CDR3 DNA follows: TGTGCCAGCAGCCAGGGGACAGGGTCTAATCAGCCCCAGCATTTT.

This chain links TRBV7-7 with TRBJ2-7; maybe TRBD2 (5 bases). This CDR3 is built from 15 residues. Germline CDR1 and CDR2: SSHAT and FNYEAQ (reference sequence). Trimming stripped 5 bases from V and 3 bases from J, with 17 bases between. The CDR3 sequence: CASSPRTGVGYEQYF. The CDR3 DNA sequence: TGTGCCAGCAGCCCCCGGACCGGGGTTGGCTACGAGCAGTACTTC.

For this clone: Different DNA sequences within this sample yield the same CDR3. The chain recombines TRBV7-9 with TRBJ1-2; D is undetermined. Trimming left V 1 base short and J 6 bases short, with 9 bases between. In germline, CDR1 is SEHNR, CDR2 FQNEAQ (reference sequence). This CDR3 has 13 amino acids. CDR3 sequence: CASSLGTGDGYTF. In DNA, the CDR3 is TGTGCCAGCAGCTTAGGGACTGGGGATGGCTACACCTTC.

The J gene is TRBJ2-3, the V gene TRBV28, with D unresolved. CDR1 and CDR2 from the germline V gene are MDHEN and SYDVKM. Between the trimmed V and J ends, which lost 3 bases and 5 bases, there was a span of 12 bases. The CDR3 loop spans 14 amino acids. The CDR3 protein is CASSLVAARDTQYF. In DNA, the CDR3 is TGTGCCAGCAGTTTGGTTGCGGCGAGAGATACGCAGTATTTT.

V usage is TRBV4-1 and J usage is TRBJ2-5, with 7 nucleotides matching TRBD2. The better agreement between TRBJ2-7 and the DNA end casts doubt on the J call. Germline CDR1 MGHRA, CDR2 YSYEKL. This CDR3 region has 16 residues. The CDR3 sequence: CASSQLASGTLGEQYF. The CDR3 bases are TGCGCCAGCAGCCAGTTGGCTAGCGGAACCCTGGGCGAGCAGTACTTC.

V gene TRBV6-6 combines with J gene TRBJ2-7; TRBD2 aligns across 9 bases. The CDR3 covers 15 residues. Germline V gene lookup returns CDR1 MNHNY and CDR2 SVGAGI (reference sequence). Trimming took 5 bases from V and 3 from J; bases not matched to a gene: 8. CDR3 bases: TGTGCCAGCAGTATTAACGGACTAGCGAGCTACGAGCAGTACTTC. The encoded protein is CASSINGLASYEQYF.